This T cell receptor (beta chain) is from a study of T-cell reconstitution after alpha-beta-depleted transplantation in children (dated by TCRdb to 2016 to 2017). About the full investigation: Using TCR repertoire profiling, the study followed T-cell immune reconstitution in a quantitative way in children after TCRalphabeta/CD19-depleted allogeneic hematopoietic cell transplantation.

V and J lose 0 bases and 2 bases, and a span of 26 bases separates them. The germline V gene (reference sequence) specifies DFQATT as CDR1 and SNEGSKA as CDR2. Spanning cysteine to phenylalanine, the CDR3 consists of 19 amino acids. Only CDR3 DNA is held: 57 bases, read in frame from base 1. Sample treatment or condition, as interpreted from the label and publication: allogeneic hematopoietic cell transplantation with graft depleted of TCRalphabeta T cells and CD19 B cells. Transplant recipients were children who received TCRalphabeta/CD19-depleted allogeneic hematopoietic cell grafts. Libraries were made using PCR. Reads for this sample came from an Illumina HiSeq 2500. TCR library preparation used molecular barcoding, with unique molecular identifiers applied to normalize quantification of the TCRbeta repertoire. TCRdb reprocessed the public reads (quality trimming at Q25 with fastp, clone calling with MiXCR) and kept in-frame beta chains. A single entry per CDR3 protein holds the most common genes and DNA from its merged rows. The sample table records around 300,000 distinct CDR3 sequences; about a tenth of these occur just once. The ten top clones hold 7.5% of the sample.

Study-wide conclusions, independent of this receptor: Hyperexpanded clone frequencies declined over subsequent months; after one year, T-cell counts and TCRbeta diversity were mostly attributed to newly produced T cells. In some patients, high TCRbeta diversity at day 60 was attributed to recipient T cells and intrathymic progenitors that had survived conditioning. The apparently early alphabetaT-cell count recovery about two months after transplant was reportedly dependent on only several hundred rapidly expanded clones derived from non-depleted graft cells.

This clonotype was counted a few times. The antigen this receptor binds is unknown. Per-nucleotide qualities are absent, and no much larger clonotype sits a single base away. This sequence originates from a boy under three years old with acute myeloid leukemia, due to receive a stem cell transplant. The rearrangement joined TRBV20-1 to TRBJ2-7; the D gene is perhaps TRBD1, from 6 matching bases. This specimen was PBMCs, taken before TCRalphabeta/CD19-depleted stem cell transplant. The sequenced DNA: TGCAGTGCTAGAGATCTTTGGGGCCAGCCACAGGGAAGAACCTACGAGCAGTACTTC. It translates to CSARDLWGQPQGRTYEQYF.